This TCR beta chain was identified in a study of PD-1 blockade in classical Hodgkin lymphoma. Concerning this clone: The antigen remains undetermined.

Study observations and caveats: The authors have not defined what causes the repertoire differences, possibly disease activity or prior therapy. Compared with healthy donors, newly diagnosed patients reportedly showed lower baseline TCR diversity.

Documented time point: newly diagnosed, previously untreated cHL patient sample. Comparison PBMCs came from previously untreated, newly diagnosed classical Hodgkin lymphoma patients. J gave up 4 bases and V 0 bases, and 2 bases lay outside the gene matches. This CDR3 is built from 14 residues. In germline, CDR1 is MGHDK, CDR2 SYGVNS. Using immunoSEQ multiplex PCR, the repertoire was profiled, and TCRdb retains in-frame clones only, with some absent. The table has roughly 70,000 clones, over 90% seen once. The chain has TRBV25-1 and TRBJ2-5; 7 nucleotides match TRBD1. The receptor was isolated from a human donor with classical Hodgkin lymphoma. The source material was peripheral blood mononuclear cells (PBMCs). Here the CDR3 reads CASSEYRDRETQYF. The CDR3 DNA follows: TGTGCCAGCAGTGAATACCGGGACAGAGAGACCCAGTACTTC.